These T cell receptor beta chains were read from a single sample in a study of T cell changes during pregnancy in multiple sclerosis. Clones were sequenced by immunoSEQ multiplex PCR, and TCRdb holds only the in-frame ones, with some missing. The repertoire includes approximately 36,000 clones, 93% of them detected once, and roughly 0.4% sits in the top ten. The input for sequencing was CD4+ T cells from peripheral blood mononuclear cells, taken in the first trimester of pregnancy. Receptors originate from a female donor with multiple sclerosis, enrolled in a pregnancy study. Each CDR3 is given with its conserved first and last residue. D genes are given only for firm matches. Size values are once, few and many counts, or a class for expanded clones, and some rows have none.

abundance	len	d_gene	j_gene	v_gene	CDR3aa	CDR3nt
NA	15	NA	TRBJ2-7	TRBV28	CASSPKGRPTYEQYF	TGTGCCAGCAGTCCAAAGGGGCGTCCTACCTACGAGCAGTACTTC
NA	15	NA	TRBJ1-1	TRBV4-1	CASSHGGLLNTEAFF	TGCGCCAGCAGCCACGGGGGACTTCTGAACACTGAAGCTTTCTTT
once	15	NA	TRBJ2-7	TRBV7-2	CASSLVGSGIYEQYF	TGTGCCAGCAGCTTAGTAGGCTCAGGAATCTACGAGCAGTACTTC
few	11	NA	TRBJ1-1	TRBV25-1	CASRGGGRAFF	TGTGCCAGCAGAGGCGGGGGCCGAGCTTTCTTT
NA	13	NA	TRBJ1-4	TRBV29-1	CSVVGQGHEKLFF	TGCAGCGTTGTAGGGCAGGGGCATGAAAAACTGTTTTTT
NA	11	NA	TRBJ2-1	TRBV28	CASTSKEVEFF	TGTGCCAGCACTTCTAAGGAGGTGGAGTTCTTC
NA	18	TRBD2	TRBJ2-3	TRBV7-3	CASSLTGLAIDSLNTQYF	TGTGCCAGCAGCTTAACAGGACTAGCGATAGATAGTCTCAATACGCAGTATTTT
NA	14	TRBD1	TRBJ1-2	TRBV28	CASSLIGGNYGYTF	TGTGCCAGCAGTTTAATAGGGGGCAACTATGGCTACACCTTC
NA	14	NA	TRBJ2-5	TRBV5-1	CASSSGLFLETQYF	TGCGCCAGCAGCTCTGGACTATTCCTTGAGACCCAGTACTTC
NA	14	TRBD2	TRBJ2-1	TRBV7-8	CASSLGGREGEQFF	TGTGCCAGCAGCTTAGGCGGGAGGGAGGGTGAGCAGTTCTTC
NA	15	TRBD2	TRBJ2-2	TRBV13	CASSISRGYTGELFF	TGTGCCAGCAGTATTTCGCGGGGGTACACCGGGGAGCTGTTTTTT
NA	14	NA	TRBJ2-1	TRBV5-1	CASSPAGAWDEQFF	TGCGCCAGCAGCCCAGCAGGGGCTTGGGATGAGCAGTTCTTC
NA	14	NA	TRBJ1-2	TRBV4-1	CASSQDSTNYGYTF	TGCGCCAGCAGCCAGGACAGTACTAACTATGGCTACACCTTC
NA	17	NA	TRBJ2-1	TRBV7-8	CASSLGRGLSSYNEQFF	TGTGCCAGCAGCTTAGGCCGGGGTCTGAGCTCCTACAATGAGCAGTTCTTC
NA	15	NA	TRBJ1-2	TRBV5-1	CASSLDGQSLYGYTF	TGCGCCAGCAGCTTGGATGGGCAAAGCCTATATGGCTACACCTTC
NA	13	NA	TRBJ1-1	TRBV6-1	CASSTLGWTEAFF	TGTGCCAGCTCGACCCTCGGGTGGACTGAAGCTTTCTTT
NA	15	NA	TRBJ1-3	TRBV4-2	CASTGRDSSGNTIYF	TGTGCCAGCACCGGACGGGATAGCTCTGGAAACACCATATATTTT
once	15	TRBD1	TRBJ1-5	TRBV19	CASSIEKGAHQPQHF	TGTGCCAGTAGTATAGAGAAGGGGGCCCATCAGCCCCAGCATTTT
NA	13	NA	TRBJ1-2	TRBV9	CASSVVGNYGYTF	TGTGCCAGCAGCGTAGTCGGTAACTATGGCTACACCTTC
NA	16	TRBD2	TRBJ2-5	TRBV18	CASSLLAGGPTETQYF	TGTGCCAGCTCACTACTAGCGGGAGGGCCAACGGAGACCCAGTACTTC
NA	15	NA	TRBJ1-2	TRBV9	CASSVQGRTNYGYTF	TGTGCCAGCAGCGTCCAGGGGCGAACCAACTATGGCTACACCTTC
NA	14	TRBD1	TRBJ2-7	TRBV5-1	CASSFRGPSYEQYF	TGCGCCAGCAGCTTCAGGGGGCCGAGCTACGAGCAGTACTTC
NA	15	NA	TRBJ2-2	TRBV12-5	CASGLVAGNTGELFF	TGTGCTAGTGGTTTGGTGGCAGGGAACACCGGGGAGCTGTTTTTT
NA	16	NA	TRBJ2-2	TRBV9	CASSVVAWREGGELFF	TGTGCCAGCAGCGTAGTGGCCTGGAGAGAGGGCGGGGAGCTGTTTTTT
NA	15	TRBD1	TRBJ1-2	TRBV19	CASSIRQGVNYGYTF	TGTGCCAGTAGTATACGGCAGGGGGTCAACTATGGCTACACCTTC
NA	13	NA	TRBJ2-7	TRBV30	CAWSVQGRYEQYF	TGTGCCTGGAGTGTACAGGGCCGGTACGAGCAGTACTTC
NA	16	TRBD1	TRBJ2-5	TRBV5-1	CASSLGDRAPQETQYF	TGCGCCAGCAGCTTGGGCGACAGGGCCCCCCAAGAGACCCAGTACTTC
few	14	TRBD1	TRBJ2-7	TRBV6-1	CASSRGQGAYEQYF	TGTGCCAGTAGTCGCGGGCAGGGGGCCTACGAGCAGTACTTC
NA	15	TRBD2	TRBJ2-1	TRBV2	CASSLLAGGGDEQFF	TGTGCCAGCAGCCTCCTAGCGGGAGGGGGTGATGAGCAGTTCTTC
NA	16	TRBD2	TRBJ2-3	TRBV7-3	CASSLGLAGVTDTQYF	TGTGCCAGCAGCTTAGGACTAGCGGGGGTCACAGATACGCAGTATTTT
NA	13	NA	TRBJ1-2	TRBV6-5	CATTERLNYGYTF	TGTGCCACCACTGAGCGATTAAACTATGGCTACACCTTC
NA	13	TRBD1	TRBJ1-1	TRBV25-1	CASRRTGETEAFF	TGTGCCAGCAGACGGACAGGGGAAACTGAAGCTTTCTTT
NA	14	NA	TRBJ1-1	TRBV19	CASTSGLMNTEAFF	TGTGCCAGTACCTCCGGACTTATGAACACTGAAGCTTTCTTT
NA	16	TRBD2	TRBJ2-1	TRBV7-3	CASSRTGGPWDHEQFF	TGTGCCAGCAGCCGCACGGGGGGGCCCTGGGACCATGAGCAGTTCTTC
NA	14	TRBD1	TRBJ1-1	TRBV5-1	CASSLGAGGTEAFF	TGCGCCAGCAGCTTGGGGGCAGGGGGGACTGAAGCTTTCTTT
NA	16	NA	TRBJ1-2	TRBV4-3	CASSQDGGSTGRGYTF	TGCGCCAGCAGCCAAGACGGTGGGAGTACTGGGAGGGGCTACACCTTC
NA	14	NA	TRBJ1-1	TRBV7-9	CASRGHGGDSEAFF	TGTGCCAGCAGAGGACACGGTGGGGATTCTGAAGCTTTCTTT
NA	17	TRBD2	TRBJ2-7	TRBV28	CASSPHGTSGSRGEQYF	TGTGCCAGCAGTCCTCACGGGACTAGCGGGAGCAGGGGCGAGCAGTACTTC
few	12	NA	TRBJ1-1	TRBV29-1	CSVQQVNTEAFF	TGCAGCGTTCAACAGGTCAACACTGAAGCTTTCTTT
NA	18	TRBD2	TRBJ2-7	TRBV4-1	CASSQDPNLAGLTYEQYF	TGCGCCAGCAGCCAAGATCCCAATCTAGCGGGCCTTACCTACGAGCAGTACTTC
few	14	TRBD2	TRBJ2-5	TRBV4-1	CASSLRLAAETQYF	TGCGCCAGCAGCCTGCGACTAGCGGCGGAGACCCAGTACTTC
NA	14	TRBD2	TRBJ2-4	TRBV30	CAWTATSGVNIQYF	TGTGCCTGGACCGCGACTAGCGGCGTAAACATTCAGTACTTC
NA	15	NA	TRBJ1-2	TRBV15	CATTRDGRSGYGYTF	TGTGCCACCACCCGAGATGGGCGTTCGGGGTATGGCTACACCTTC
NA	14	NA	TRBJ1-2	TRBV2	CASSGGVTNYGYTF	TGTGCCAGCAGTGGGGGGGTAACTAACTATGGCTACACCTTC
NA	12	NA	TRBJ2-2	TRBV12-5	CASGSRTGELFF	TGTGCTAGTGGTTCGCGAACCGGGGAGCTGTTTTTT
NA	16	TRBD2	TRBJ2-2	TRBV19	CASKGAGVVVTGELFF	TGTGCCAGTAAGGGAGCGGGAGTGGTGGTCACCGGGGAGCTGTTTTTT
NA	13	NA	TRBJ1-5	TRBV6-5	CASRGQPNQPQHF	TGTGCCAGCAGAGGACAGCCCAATCAGCCCCAGCATTTT
NA	16	TRBD1	TRBJ1-6	TRBV5-6	CASSLAIGRGESPLHF	TGTGCCAGCAGCTTGGCCATCGGCAGGGGGGAATCACCCCTCCACTTT